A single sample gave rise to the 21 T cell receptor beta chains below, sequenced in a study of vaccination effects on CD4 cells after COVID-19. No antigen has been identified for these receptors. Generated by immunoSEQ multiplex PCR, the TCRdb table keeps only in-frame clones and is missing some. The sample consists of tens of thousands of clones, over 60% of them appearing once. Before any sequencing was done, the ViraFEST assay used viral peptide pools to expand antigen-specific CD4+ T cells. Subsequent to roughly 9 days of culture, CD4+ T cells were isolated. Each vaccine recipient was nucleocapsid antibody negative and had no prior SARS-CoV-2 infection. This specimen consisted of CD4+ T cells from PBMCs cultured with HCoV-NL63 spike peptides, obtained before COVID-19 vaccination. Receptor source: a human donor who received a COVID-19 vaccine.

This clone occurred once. DNA of the CDR3: TGTGCCACCAGTGACCGGACAGGGCAGAGCAATCAGCCCCAGCATTTT. Its translation is CATSDRTGQSNQPQHF. V gene TRBV24-1 combines with J gene TRBJ1-5; 8 bases fit TRBD1. The CDR3 length is 16 residues. CDR1 and CDR2 (germline): KGHDR, SFDVKD. V trimming: 4 bases; J trimming: 1 base; junction bases outside the gene matches: 5.

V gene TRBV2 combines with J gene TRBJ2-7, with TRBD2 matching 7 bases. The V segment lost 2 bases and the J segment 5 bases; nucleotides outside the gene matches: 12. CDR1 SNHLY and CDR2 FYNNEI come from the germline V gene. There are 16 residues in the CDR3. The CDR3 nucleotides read TGTGCCAGCAGTGAACCGGCGGGGGAGGTTGGTAACGAGCAGTACGTC. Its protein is CASSEPAGEVGNEQYV.

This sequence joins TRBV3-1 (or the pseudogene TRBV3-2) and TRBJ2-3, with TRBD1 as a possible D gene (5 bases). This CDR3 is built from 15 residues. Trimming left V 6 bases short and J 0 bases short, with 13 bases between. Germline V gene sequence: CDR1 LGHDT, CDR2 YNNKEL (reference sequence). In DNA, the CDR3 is TGTGCCAGCAGTCGACAGCCTTCTAGCACAGATACGCAGTATTTT. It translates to CASSRQPSSTDTQYF.

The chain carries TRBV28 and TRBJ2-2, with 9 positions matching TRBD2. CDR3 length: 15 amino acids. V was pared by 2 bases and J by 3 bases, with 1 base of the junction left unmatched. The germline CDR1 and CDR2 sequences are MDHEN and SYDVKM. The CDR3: CASSLQRGDTGELFF. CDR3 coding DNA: TGTGCCAGCAGTTTACAGCGGGGGGACACCGGGGAGCTGTTTTTT.

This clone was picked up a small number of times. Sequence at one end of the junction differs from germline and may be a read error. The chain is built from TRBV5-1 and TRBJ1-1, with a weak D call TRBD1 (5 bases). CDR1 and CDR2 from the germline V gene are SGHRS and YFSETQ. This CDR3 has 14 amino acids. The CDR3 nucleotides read TGCGCCAGCCGCTTGGGGGGAGGAAGCACTGAAGCTTTCTTT. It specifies CASRLGGGSTEAFF.

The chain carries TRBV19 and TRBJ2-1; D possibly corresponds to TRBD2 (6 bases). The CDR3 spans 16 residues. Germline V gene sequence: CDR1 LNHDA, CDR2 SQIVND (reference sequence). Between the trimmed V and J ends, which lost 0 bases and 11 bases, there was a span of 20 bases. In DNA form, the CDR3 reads TGTGCCAGTAGTATAGATCTGTCGCGGGGCAGGGAGAAGCAGTTCTTC. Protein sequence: CASSIDLSRGREKQFF. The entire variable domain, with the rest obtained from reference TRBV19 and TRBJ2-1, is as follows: DGGITQSPKYLFRKEGQNVTLSCEQNLNHDAMYWYRQDPGQGLRLIYYSQIVNDFQKGDIAEGYSVSREKKESFPLTVTSAQKNPTAFYLCASSIDLSRGREKQFFGPGTRLTVL.

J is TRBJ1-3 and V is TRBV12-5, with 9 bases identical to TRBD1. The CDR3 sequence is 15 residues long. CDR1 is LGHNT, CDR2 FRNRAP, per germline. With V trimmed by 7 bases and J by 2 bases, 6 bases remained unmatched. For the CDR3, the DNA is TGTGCTAGTGTCACGGGACAGGGTGCTGGAAACACCATATATTTT. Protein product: CASVTGQGAGNTIYF.

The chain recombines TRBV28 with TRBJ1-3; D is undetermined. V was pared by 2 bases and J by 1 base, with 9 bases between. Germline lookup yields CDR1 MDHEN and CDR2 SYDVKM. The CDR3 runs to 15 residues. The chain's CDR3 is CASSLILASGNTIYF. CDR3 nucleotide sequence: TGTGCCAGCAGTTTAATCTTGGCATCTGGAAACACCATATATTTT.

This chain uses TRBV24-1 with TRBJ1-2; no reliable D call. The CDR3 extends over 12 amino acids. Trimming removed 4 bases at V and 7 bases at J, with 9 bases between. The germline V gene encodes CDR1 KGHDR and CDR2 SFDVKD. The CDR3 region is CATSDQDVGYTF. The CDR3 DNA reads TGTGCCACCAGTGACCAGGACGTTGGCTACACCTTC.

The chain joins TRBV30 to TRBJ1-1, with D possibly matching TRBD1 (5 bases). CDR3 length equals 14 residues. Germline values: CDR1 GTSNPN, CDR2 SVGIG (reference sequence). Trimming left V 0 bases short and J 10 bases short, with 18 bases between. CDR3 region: CAWSVGVVGPGAFF. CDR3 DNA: TGTGCCTGGAGTGTAGGGGTCGTTGGCCCAGGAGCTTTCTTT.

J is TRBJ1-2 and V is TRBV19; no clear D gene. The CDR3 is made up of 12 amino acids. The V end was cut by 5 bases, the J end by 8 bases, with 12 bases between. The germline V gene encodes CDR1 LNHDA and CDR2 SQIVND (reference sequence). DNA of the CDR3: TGTGCCAGTAGTCCGCAACAAGGCGGCTACACCTTC. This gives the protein CASSPQQGGYTF.

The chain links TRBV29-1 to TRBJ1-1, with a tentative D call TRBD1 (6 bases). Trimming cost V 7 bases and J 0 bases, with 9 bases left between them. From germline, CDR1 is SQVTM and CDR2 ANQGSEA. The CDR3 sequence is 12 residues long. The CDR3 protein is CSAGQMNTEAFF. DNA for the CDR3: TGCAGCGCCGGACAGATGAACACTGAAGCTTTCTTT.

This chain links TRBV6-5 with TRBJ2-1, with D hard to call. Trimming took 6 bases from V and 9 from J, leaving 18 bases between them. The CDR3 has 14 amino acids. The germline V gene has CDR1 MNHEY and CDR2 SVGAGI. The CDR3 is CASRLNPIVGEQFF. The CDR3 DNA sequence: TGTGCCAGCAGGCTTAACCCGATTGTCGGTGAGCAGTTCTTC.

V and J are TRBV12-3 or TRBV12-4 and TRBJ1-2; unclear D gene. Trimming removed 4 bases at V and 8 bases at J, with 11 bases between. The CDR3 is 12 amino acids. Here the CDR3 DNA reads TGTGCCAGCAGTTCTGAAGTTCGGGGCTACACCTTC. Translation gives CASSSEVRGYTF.

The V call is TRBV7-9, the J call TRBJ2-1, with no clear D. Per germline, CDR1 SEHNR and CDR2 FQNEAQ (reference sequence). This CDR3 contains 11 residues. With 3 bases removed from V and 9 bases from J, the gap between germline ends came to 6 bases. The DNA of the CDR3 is TGTGCCAGCAGCTTTTCCGTTGAGCAGTTCTTC. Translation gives CASSFSVEQFF. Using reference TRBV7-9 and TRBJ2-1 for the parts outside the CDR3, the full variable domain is DTGVSQNPRHKITKRGQNVTFRCDPISEHNRLYWYRQTLGQGPEFLTYFQNEAQLEKSRLLSDRFSAERPKGSFSTLEIQRTEQGDSAMYLCASSFSVEQFFGPGTRLTVL.

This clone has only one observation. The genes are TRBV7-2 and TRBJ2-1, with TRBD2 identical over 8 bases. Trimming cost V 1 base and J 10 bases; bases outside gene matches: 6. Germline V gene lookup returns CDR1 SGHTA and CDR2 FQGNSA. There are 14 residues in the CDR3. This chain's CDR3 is CASSLGAGVGEQFF. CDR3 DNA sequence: TGTGCCAGCAGCTTAGGAGCGGGGGTTGGGGAGCAGTTCTTC. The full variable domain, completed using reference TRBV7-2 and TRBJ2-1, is GAGVSQSPSNKVTEKGKDVELRCDPISGHTALYWYRQSLGQGLEFLIYFQGNSAPDKSGLPSDRFSAERTGGSVSTLTIQRTQQEDSAVYLCASSLGAGVGEQFFGPGTRLTVL.

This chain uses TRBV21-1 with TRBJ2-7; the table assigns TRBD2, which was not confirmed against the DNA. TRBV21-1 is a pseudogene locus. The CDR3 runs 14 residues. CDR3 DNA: TGTGCCAGCAGCAAAGTGCCGGTGCCCTACGAGCAGTACGTC. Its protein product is CASSKVPVPYEQYV.

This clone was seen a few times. The CDR3 nucleotides read TGTGCCACCAGTGATTCCACAGGAAGGACTGAAGCTTTCTTT. Protein product: CATSDSTGRTEAFF. V usage is TRBV24-1 and J usage is TRBJ1-1, with a possible D match to TRBD1 (5 bases). CDR1 and CDR2 (germline): KGHDR, SFDVKD. The CDR3 loop spans 14 amino acids. V shed 2 bases and J shed 5 bases, with 11 bases lying between them.

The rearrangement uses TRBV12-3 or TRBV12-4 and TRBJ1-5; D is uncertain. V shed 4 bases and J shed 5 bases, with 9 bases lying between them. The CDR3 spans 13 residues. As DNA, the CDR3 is TGTGCCAGCAGTTCACAGCGATATCAGCCCCAGCATTTT. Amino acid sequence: CASSSQRYQPQHF.

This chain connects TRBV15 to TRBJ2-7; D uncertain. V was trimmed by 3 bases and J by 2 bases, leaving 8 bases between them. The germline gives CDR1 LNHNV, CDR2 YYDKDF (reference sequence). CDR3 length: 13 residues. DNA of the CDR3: TGTGCCACCAGCAGGGTCGACACCTACGAGCAGTACGTC. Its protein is CATSRVDTYEQYV.

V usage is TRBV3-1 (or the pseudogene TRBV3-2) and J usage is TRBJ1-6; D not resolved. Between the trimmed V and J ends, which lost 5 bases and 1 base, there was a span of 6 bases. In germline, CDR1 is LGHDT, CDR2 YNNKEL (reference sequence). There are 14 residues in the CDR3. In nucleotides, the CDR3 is TGTGCCAGCAGCTGGAGTTCCTATAATTCACCCCTCCACTTT. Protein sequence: CASSWSSYNSPLHF.